These 32 T cell receptor beta chains came from one sample sequenced in a study of control samples from healthy donors and cancer patients. Assay: immunoSEQ multiplex PCR; the TCRdb copy retains only in-frame clones and omits some. The sample records some 200,000 clones, 85% to 95% being singletons. Material: blood. These receptors were collected from a man younger than 35 in good health.

This clone was recorded a few times. The identical CDR3 is also encoded by other nucleotide sequences in the sample. The genes are TRBV18 and TRBJ1-1; D gene uncertain. The length of the CDR3 is 13 residues. The germline V gene has CDR1 KGHSH and CDR2 LQKENI. Trimming took 0 bases from V and 1 from J, leaving 3 bases between them. The CDR3 DNA sequence: TGTGCCAGCTCACCACCAGGGAACACTGAAGCTTTCTTT. Protein product: CASSPPGNTEAFF. Complete variable domain (other parts from reference TRBV18 and TRBJ1-1): NAGVMQNPRHLVRRRGQEARLRCSPMKGHSHVYWYRQLPEEGLKFMVYLQKENIIDESGMPKERFSAEFPKEGPSILRIQQVVRGDSAAYFCASSPPGNTEAFFGQGTRLTVV.

The chain joins TRBV5-1 to TRBJ1-5, with D maybe TRBD1 (6 bases). CDR1 and CDR2 (germline): SGHRS, YFSETQ. This CDR3 spans 15 amino acids. Trimming shortened V by 0 bases and J by 4 bases, and 11 bases separated the two germline ends. The CDR3 sequence: CASSLATGPNQPQHF. Here the CDR3 DNA reads TGCGCCAGCAGCTTGGCGACAGGCCCAAATCAGCCCCAGCATTTT. Supplemented by reference TRBV5-1 and TRBJ1-5, the full variable domain reads KAGVTQTPRYLIKTRGQQVTLSCSPISGHRSVSWYQQTPGQGLQFLFEYFSETQRNKGNFPGRFSGRQFSNSRSEMNVSTLELGDSALYLCASSLATGPNQPQHFGDGTRLSIL.

The chain uses TRBV30 and TRBJ1-4; D unresolved. This CDR3 comprises 14 residues. Trimming stripped 5 bases from V and 0 bases from J, with 10 bases between. Per the germline V gene, CDR1 is GTSNPN and CDR2 is SVGIG (reference sequence). CDR3 sequence (DNA): TGTGCCTGGGTCGGGCCTGCAACTAATGAAAAACTGTTTTTT. Its translation is CAWVGPATNEKLFF.

This clone was seen only once. This sequence joins TRBV30 and TRBJ2-7, with D hard to call. CDR1 GTSNPN and CDR2 SVGIG come from the germline V gene (reference sequence). V was shortened by 2 bases and J by 3 bases, with 11 bases between the two germline ends. The CDR3 consists of 13 residues. The CDR3 spells CAWSRLGNYEQYF. The DNA of the CDR3 is TGTGCCTGGAGTCGTTTGGGGAACTACGAGCAGTACTTC. The full variable domain, completed using reference TRBV30 and TRBJ2-7, is SQTIHQWPATLVQPVGSPLSLECTVEGTSNPNLYWYRQAAGRGLQLLFYSVGIGQISSEVPQNLSASRPQDRQFILSSKKLLLSDSGFYLCAWSRLGNYEQYFGPGTRLTVT.

V is TRBV7-9 and J is TRBJ2-1; 10 nucleotides agree with TRBD2. Germline trimming cut 1 base from V and 5 bases from J; bases unmatched to any gene: 8. The germline gives CDR1 SEHNR, CDR2 FQNEAQ (reference sequence). The CDR3 is made up of 17 amino acids. The CDR3 nucleotides read TGTGCCAGCAGCTTAGAGGGACTAGCGAGTCTCAACAATGAGCAGTTCTTC. This sequence encodes CASSLEGLASLNNEQFF.

This rearrangement joins TRBV7-6 to TRBJ2-3, with TRBD1 matching over 10 bases. The CDR3 length is 15 residues. V gave up 2 bases and J gave up 3 bases; unmatched junction bases: 2. Looked up from germline, CDR1 is SGHVS and CDR2 is FNYEAQ. The CDR3 here is CASSLMDRGTDTQYF. The DNA of the CDR3 is TGTGCCAGCAGCTTAATGGACAGGGGGACAGATACGCAGTATTTT.

This chain joins TRBV9 and TRBJ2-2, with a tentative D call TRBD2 (5 bases). In germline, CDR1 is SGDLS, CDR2 YYNGEE. The CDR3 has 15 residues. V dropped 5 bases and J dropped 2 bases, with 13 bases sitting between them. The CDR3 spells CASSSLSENTGELFF. The CDR3 DNA is TGTGCCAGCAGTAGCCTTAGCGAAAACACCGGGGAGCTGTTTTTT.

Written as DNA, the CDR3 is TGTGCCAGCAGTTTCAGGGGTTTGCTTGGAAACACCATATATTTT. Translation: CASSFRGLLGNTIYF. J is TRBJ1-3 and V is TRBV28, with D perhaps matching TRBD1 (6 bases). The germline V gene encodes CDR1 MDHEN and CDR2 SYDVKM. Trimming pared 3 bases from V and 3 bases from J, leaving 12 bases between. There are 15 residues in the CDR3.

The chain couples TRBV2 to TRBJ1-1; D is possibly TRBD1 (6 bases). V gave up 11 bases and J gave up 4 bases, with 17 bases separating them. The CDR3 consists of 13 residues. CDR1 and CDR2 (germline): SNHLY, FYNNEI. As DNA, the CDR3 is TGTGCCTGTGAGGGGGAAAAGGGCACTGAAGCTTTCTTT. This codes for CACEGEKGTEAFF.

This clone was detected only once. J is TRBJ1-6 and V is TRBV6-1; D is undetermined. V lost 3 bases and J 0 bases, leaving 6 bases between the germline ends. CDR1 and CDR2 from the germline V gene are MNHNS and SASEGT. The CDR3 totals 15 residues. CDR3 protein: CASSEELSYNSPLHF. In nucleotides, the CDR3 is TGTGCCAGCAGTGAGGAACTCTCCTATAATTCACCCCTCCACTTT.

The V gene is TRBV9, the J gene TRBJ1-2; D not certain. V shed 3 bases and J shed 3 bases, with 9 bases lying between them. Germline-derived CDR1 and CDR2 are SGDLS and YYNGEE. CDR3 length: 13 residues. The CDR3 coding sequence is TGTGCCAGCAGCGGGCACCGGGACTATGGCTACACCTTC. Protein: CASSGHRDYGYTF.

DNA of the CDR3: TGTGCCTGGGGTACCGGGACTAGCGGGGGGGCAGATACGCAGTATTTT. Protein sequence: CAWGTGTSGGADTQYF. The chain joins TRBV30 to TRBJ2-3, with 16 positions matching TRBD2. Germline assignment: CDR1 GTSNPN and CDR2 SVGIG (reference sequence). V dropped 5 bases and J dropped 4; count of bases not matched to a gene: 6. This CDR3 spans 16 amino acids.

V usage is TRBV10-2 and J usage is TRBJ2-5; 13 bases line up with TRBD2. CDR3 length: 16 amino acids. Germline V gene lookup returns CDR1 WSHSY and CDR2 SAAADI. J gave up 5 bases and V 3 bases, and 6 bases lay outside the gene matches. CDR3 amino acids: CASSDPTSGGAETQYF. For the CDR3, the DNA is TGCGCCAGCAGTGATCCAACTAGCGGGGGGGCGGAGACCCAGTACTTC.

The chain has TRBV20-1 and TRBJ2-3; D might be TRBD2 (6 bases). CDR3 length equals 11 residues. V lost 7 bases and J lost 6, with 11 bases in between. Germline CDR1 reads DFQATT; CDR2 reads SNEGSKA (reference sequence). The CDR3 here is CSGDSADTQYF. The CDR3 nucleotides are TGCAGTGGGGACTCCGCGGATACGCAGTATTTT.

This chain uses TRBV28 with TRBJ1-5; TRBD1 matches at 12 bases. From germline, CDR1 is MDHEN and CDR2 SYDVKM. The CDR3 loop spans 19 amino acids. V gave up 2 bases and J gave up 2 bases; unmatched junction bases: 10. The CDR3 loop reads CASSLTLGTGGVGNQPQHF. The CDR3 DNA is TGTGCCAGCAGTTTAACCCTCGGGACAGGGGGCGTCGGCAATCAGCCCCAGCATTTT. Full variable domain (remainder filled in from reference TRBV28 and TRBJ1-5): DVKVTQSSRYLVKRTGEKVFLECVQDMDHENMFWYRQDPGLGLRLIYFSYDVKMKEKGDIPEGYSVSREKKERFSLILESASTNQTSMYLCASSLTLGTGGVGNQPQHFGDGTRLSIL.

The chain is built from TRBV7-8 and TRBJ1-1; 9 positions match TRBD1. V was pared by 3 bases and J by 1 base, with 3 bases of the junction left unmatched. Germline-derived CDR1 and CDR2 are SGHVS and FQNEAQ. This CDR3 is 15 amino acids long. CDR3 in amino acids: CASSFLGQGNTEAFF. The CDR3 DNA follows: TGTGCCAGCAGCTTCTTGGGACAGGGGAACACTGAAGCTTTCTTT. Based on the CDR3 plus reference TRBV7-8 and TRBJ1-1, the full variable domain is GAGVSQSPRYKVAKRGQDVALRCDPISGHVSLFWYQQALGQGPEFLTYFQNEAQLDKSGLPSDRFFAERPEGSVSTLKIQRTQQEDSAVYLCASSFLGQGNTEAFFGQGTRLTVV.

The chain has TRBV6-4 and TRBJ2-7, with D possibly TRBD1 on 7 matching bases. V gave up 3 bases and J gave up 5 bases, with 20 bases separating them. The CDR3 consists of 16 residues. Germline CDR1 is MRHNA and CDR2 is SNTAGT. This CDR3 reads CASSEGPGGGLHEQYF. In nucleotides, the CDR3 is TGTGCCAGCAGTGAGGGTCCCGGAGGGGGCTTACACGAGCAGTACTTC.

The chain carries TRBV7-8 and TRBJ1-1, with no clear D. V was trimmed by 6 bases and J by 0 bases, leaving 8 bases between them. CDR3 length equals 13 residues. The germline V gene encodes CDR1 SGHVS and CDR2 FQNEAQ. This CDR3 is CASRASLNTEAFF. DNA for the CDR3: TGTGCCAGCAGAGCCTCTCTGAACACTGAAGCTTTCTTT.

V usage is TRBV28 and J usage is TRBJ1-2, with a possible D match to TRBD1 (6 bases). Germline CDR1 reads MDHEN; CDR2 reads SYDVKM. Trimming cost V 7 bases and J 8 bases, with 20 bases left between them. CDR3 length: 14 amino acids. CDR3 loop: CASIKTQGIGGYTF. CDR3 sequence (DNA): TGTGCCAGCATTAAAACCCAGGGGATAGGGGGCTACACCTTC.

The chain recombines TRBV27 with TRBJ1-6; D might be TRBD1 (5 bases). Germline CDR1 reads MNHEY; CDR2 reads SMNVEV (reference sequence). V lost 0 bases, J lost 10 bases, and 13 bases lay in between. This CDR3 region has 15 residues. For the CDR3, the DNA is TGTGCCAGCAGTTTATCCTCCTGGGGGGAGTCACCCCTCCACTTT. The encoded protein is CASSLSSWGESPLHF.

Regarding this clone: Other DNA sequences in this specimen translate into the identical CDR3. The chain recombines TRBV29-1 with TRBJ2-7; D is uncertain. The germline gives CDR1 SQVTM, CDR2 ANQGSEA. V lost 4 bases to trimming and J lost 2 bases, with 9 bases between them. There are 12 residues in the CDR3. The CDR3 protein is CSVGFGTYEQYF. In nucleotides, the CDR3 is TGCAGCGTTGGTTTCGGTACCTACGAGCAGTACTTC.

J is TRBJ2-3 and V is TRBV20-1, with 7 bases fitting TRBD2. CDR3 length equals 14 residues. V trimming: 3 bases; J trimming: 3 bases; junction bases outside the gene matches: 6. Germline CDR1 and CDR2: DFQATT and SNEGSKA (reference sequence). CDR3 amino acids: CSASIRGVTDTQYF. The CDR3 DNA sequence: TGCAGTGCTAGTATCCGGGGGGTGACAGATACGCAGTATTTT.

This chain connects TRBV19 to TRBJ2-3; no reliable D call. Germline CDR1 LNHDA, CDR2 SQIVND (reference sequence). With 6 bases removed from V and 1 base from J, the gap between germline ends came to 8 bases. This CDR3 comprises 13 residues. The CDR3 here is CASSPAGTDTQYF. The CDR3 DNA follows: TGTGCCAGTAGCCCCGCGGGCACAGATACGCAGTATTTT.

This sequence joins TRBV6-5 and TRBJ1-5, with D possibly TRBD1 on 6 matching bases. CDR1 MNHEY and CDR2 SVGAGI come from the germline V gene. Between the trimmed V and J ends, which lost 8 bases and 3 bases, there was a span of 14 bases. The CDR3 is 14 residues long. CDR3 DNA sequence: TGTGCCAGCGGGTGGGCAGGGGACAATCAGCCCCAGCATTTT. It specifies CASGWAGDNQPQHF.

The J gene is TRBJ1-1, the V gene TRBV30; no clear D. The germline gives CDR1 GTSNPN, CDR2 SVGIG (reference sequence). The length of the CDR3 is 14 residues. With 0 bases removed from V and 5 bases from J, the gap between germline ends came to 13 bases. CDR3 bases: TGTGCCTGGAGTGTACCCCCCCTTGTTACTGAAGCTTTCTTT. Its translation: CAWSVPPLVTEAFF.

The J gene is TRBJ2-7, the V gene TRBV19, with D tentatively TRBD1 (7 bases). The V gene's germline CDR1 is LNHDA and CDR2 SQIVND (reference sequence). The CDR3 contains 15 residues. With 4 bases removed from V and 0 bases from J, the gap between germline ends came to 13 bases. In nucleotides, the CDR3 is TGTGCCAGTAGTAGGGGGCGGGACAGCTCCTACGAGCAGTACTTC. Amino acid sequence: CASSRGRDSSYEQYF.

The V and J genes are TRBV27 and TRBJ1-6, with a possible D match to TRBD1 (6 bases). The CDR3 length is 15 residues. The V end lost 3 bases, the J end lost 3 bases, and 9 bases lay between the germline ends. CDR1 MNHEY and CDR2 SMNVEV come from the germline V gene (reference sequence). CDR3 DNA: TGTGCCAGCAGTTTCACAGGGTACTATAATTCACCCCTCCACTTT. Protein product: CASSFTGYYNSPLHF.

Only one count was recorded for this clone. The V and J genes are TRBV2 and TRBJ1-6; D ambiguous. The CDR3 extends over 15 amino acids. Germline CDR1 and CDR2: SNHLY and FYNNEI. V lost 6 bases and J 0 bases, leaving 9 bases between the germline ends. CDR3 loop: CASSAHSSYNSPLHF. CDR3 DNA sequence: TGTGCCAGCAGCGCTCACAGCTCCTATAATTCACCCCTCCACTTT.

The gene calls are TRBV11-2 and TRBJ2-6; D is uncertain. V was pared by 1 base and J by 2 bases, with 0 bases between. The CDR3 consists of 13 residues. CDR1 and CDR2 from the germline V gene are SGHAT and FQNNGV. The DNA for the CDR3 is TGTGCCAGCAGCTTAGCTGGGGCCAACGTCCTGACTTTC. It encodes CASSLAGANVLTF.

This sequence joins TRBV6-1 and TRBJ2-7; 8 bases map to TRBD1. Germline V gene lookup returns CDR1 MNHNS and CDR2 SASEGT. CDR3 size: 13 residues. V lost 3 bases, J lost 7 bases, and 5 bases stayed unmatched. The CDR3 loop reads CASSEQGAGEQYF. The CDR3 DNA follows: TGTGCCAGCAGTGAGCAGGGGGCTGGAGAGCAGTACTTC.

The chain carries TRBV30 and TRBJ1-6, with D unclear. CDR1 and CDR2 from the germline V gene are GTSNPN and SVGIG (reference sequence). V was shortened by 4 bases and J by 5 bases, with 9 bases between the two germline ends. The CDR3 runs 13 residues. DNA for the CDR3: TGTGCCTGGAAAGTCCGGGATAATTCACCCCTCCACTTT. This gives the protein CAWKVRDNSPLHF. Looking up the rest from reference TRBV30 and TRBJ1-6 gives the full variable domain: SQTIHQWPATLVQPVGSPLSLECTVEGTSNPNLYWYRQAAGRGLQLLFYSVGIGQISSEVPQNLSASRPQDRQFILSSKKLLLSDSGFYLCAWKVRDNSPLHFGNGTRLTVT.

The V and J genes are TRBV19 and TRBJ1-5, with 7 bases that match TRBD1. V lost 7 bases, J lost 9 bases, and 12 bases stayed unmatched. The CDR3 contains 14 residues. Germline V lookup: CDR1 LNHDA, CDR2 SQIVND (reference sequence). The CDR3 here is CASTPGQNRGPQHF. The CDR3 DNA sequence: TGTGCCAGTACCCCGGGACAGAACCGGGGGCCCCAGCATTTT.